This T cell receptor beta chain was sequenced during a study of blood T cell repertoires in COVID-19. As concerns this clone: At the DNA level, this CDR3 is encoded by other sequences in the same sample as well.

Participants spanned ages about 18 to 100 years and resided in fewer than 30 US areas. Membership in each cohort depended on participant-reported clinical history. Trimming stripped 3 bases from V and 4 bases from J, with 6 bases between. The CDR3 is 13 amino acids. From germline, CDR1 is LNHDA and CDR2 SQIVND (reference sequence). Measured with immunoSEQ multiplex PCR; TCRdb has only the in-frame clones, and not every one. Altogether about 160,000 clones are present, 80% being singletons, with the ten largest covering around 6.1%. The sequenced material came from PBMCs or T cells enriched from blood (not recorded which). The sequence came from a man aged 35 to 55 who had recovered from COVID-19. The chain recombines TRBV19 with TRBJ2-2, with a tentative D call TRBD2 (6 bases). The DNA of the CDR3 is TGTGCCAGTAGTATCGGGAGCACCGGGGAGCTGTTTTTT. It codes for CASSIGSTGELFF.